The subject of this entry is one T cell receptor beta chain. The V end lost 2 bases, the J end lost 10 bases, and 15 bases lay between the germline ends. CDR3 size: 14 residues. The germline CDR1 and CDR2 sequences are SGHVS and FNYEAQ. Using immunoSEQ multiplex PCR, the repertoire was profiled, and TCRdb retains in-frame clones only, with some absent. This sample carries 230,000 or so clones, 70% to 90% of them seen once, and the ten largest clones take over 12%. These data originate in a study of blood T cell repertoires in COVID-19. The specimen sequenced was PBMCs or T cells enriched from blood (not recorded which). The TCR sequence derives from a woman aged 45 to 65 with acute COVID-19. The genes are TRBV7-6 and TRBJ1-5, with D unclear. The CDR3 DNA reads TGTGCCAGCAGCTTACAGGCGGATCGGGGTCCCCAGCATTTT. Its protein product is CASSLQADRGPQHF.